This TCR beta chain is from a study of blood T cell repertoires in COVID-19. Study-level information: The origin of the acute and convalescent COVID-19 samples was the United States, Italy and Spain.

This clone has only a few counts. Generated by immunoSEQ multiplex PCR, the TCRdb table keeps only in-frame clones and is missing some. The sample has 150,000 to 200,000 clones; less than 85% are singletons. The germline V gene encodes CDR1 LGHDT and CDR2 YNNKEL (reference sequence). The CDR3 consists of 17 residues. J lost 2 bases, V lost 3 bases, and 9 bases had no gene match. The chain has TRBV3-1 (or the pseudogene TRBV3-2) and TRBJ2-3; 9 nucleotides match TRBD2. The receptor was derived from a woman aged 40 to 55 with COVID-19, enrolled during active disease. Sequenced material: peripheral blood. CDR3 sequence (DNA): TGTGCCAGCAGCCACTTGGGGCTAGCGGGGTCCACAGATACGCAGTATTTT. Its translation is CASSHLGLAGSTDTQYF.